Following are 5 T cell receptor beta chains from one sample sequenced in a study of shared clonotypes between healthy human individuals. Data came from immunoSEQ multiplex PCR; TCRdb stores just in-frame clones and leaves some out. Among about 980,000 clones listed, around three quarters were seen once. The material sequenced was memory CD4+ T cells sorted from blood. Indicated subset: CD45RA-negative fraction. All receptors come from a man aged 18 to 30 in good health.

V gene TRBV5-1 combines with J gene TRBJ1-6; 7 bases are a match to TRBD1. Germline CDR1 SGHRS, CDR2 YFSETQ. The CDR3 has 14 amino acids. The junction had 5 bases not matched to a gene; V was cut back by 2 bases and J by 9 bases. This chain's CDR3 is CASSLQGKGSPLHF. CDR3 DNA: TGCGCCAGCAGCTTACAGGGGAAAGGTTCACCCCTCCACTTT. Variable domain in full (rest from reference TRBV5-1 and TRBJ1-6): KAGVTQTPRYLIKTRGQQVTLSCSPISGHRSVSWYQQTPGQGLQFLFEYFSETQRNKGNFPGRFSGRQFSNSRSEMNVSTLELGDSALYLCASSLQGKGSPLHFGNGTRLTVT.

The chain links TRBV19 to TRBJ1-1; no clear D. CDR3 length: 15 amino acids. Germline assignment: CDR1 LNHDA and CDR2 SQIVND (reference sequence). Trimming removed 1 base at V and 0 bases at J, with 9 bases between. The CDR3 DNA reads as TGTGCCAGTAGTATAGGAGGGCGGGTGAACACTGAAGCTTTCTTT. This translates into CASSIGGRVNTEAFF. The whole variable domain, filled in from reference TRBV19 and TRBJ1-1, reads DGGITQSPKYLFRKEGQNVTLSCEQNLNHDAMYWYRQDPGQGLRLIYYSQIVNDFQKGDIAEGYSVSREKKESFPLTVTSAQKNPTAFYLCASSIGGRVNTEAFFGQGTRLTVV.

V and J are TRBV7-2 and TRBJ1-2; weak D call: TRBD1 (6 bases). The CDR3 has 14 amino acids. Trimming stripped 4 bases from V and 4 bases from J, with 13 bases between. Germline CDR1 reads SGHTA; CDR2 reads FQGNSA. The CDR3 sequence is CASSSYGGSYGYTF. DNA of the CDR3: TGTGCCAGCAGCTCCTACGGGGGCAGCTATGGCTACACCTTC.

This rearrangement joins TRBV11-3 to TRBJ2-3; 7 nucleotides agree with TRBD2. With V trimmed by 5 bases and J by 0 bases, 8 bases remained unmatched. The CDR3 extends over 16 amino acids. Germline CDR1 SGHNT, CDR2 YENEEA. CDR3: CASSRSSGFSTDTQYF. CDR3 DNA: TGTGCCAGCAGCCGATCTAGCGGCTTTAGCACAGATACGCAGTATTTT.

This clone appeared a single time. CDR3 region: CASSQDSYTEAFF. DNA for the CDR3: TGTGCCAGCAGTCAAGACAGCTACACTGAAGCTTTCTTT. The J gene is TRBJ1-1, the V gene TRBV27; the D gene is possibly TRBD1 (5 bases). The CDR3 is 13 amino acids. V was shortened by 5 bases and J by 3 bases, with 10 bases between the two germline ends. The germline gives CDR1 MNHEY, CDR2 SMNVEV (reference sequence).